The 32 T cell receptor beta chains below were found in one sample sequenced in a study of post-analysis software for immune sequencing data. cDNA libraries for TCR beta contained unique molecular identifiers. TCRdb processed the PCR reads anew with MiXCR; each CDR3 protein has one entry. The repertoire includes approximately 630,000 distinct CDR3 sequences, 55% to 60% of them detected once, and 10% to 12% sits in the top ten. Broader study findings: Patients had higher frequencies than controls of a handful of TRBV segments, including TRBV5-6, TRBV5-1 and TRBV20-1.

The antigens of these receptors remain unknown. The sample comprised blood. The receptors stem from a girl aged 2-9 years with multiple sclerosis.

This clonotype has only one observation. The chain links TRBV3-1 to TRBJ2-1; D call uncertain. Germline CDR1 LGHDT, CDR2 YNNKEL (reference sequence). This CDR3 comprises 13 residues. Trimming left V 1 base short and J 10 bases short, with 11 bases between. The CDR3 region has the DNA TGTGCCAGCAGCCAAGCCATCACAATGGAGCAGTTCTTC. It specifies CASSQAITMEQFF.

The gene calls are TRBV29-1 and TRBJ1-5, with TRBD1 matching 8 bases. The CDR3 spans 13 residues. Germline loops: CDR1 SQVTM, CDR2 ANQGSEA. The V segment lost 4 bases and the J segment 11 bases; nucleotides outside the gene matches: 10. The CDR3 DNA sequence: TGCAGCGTTGGGGGACAGGATCCATCCGCCCAGCATTTT. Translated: CSVGGQDPSAQHF.

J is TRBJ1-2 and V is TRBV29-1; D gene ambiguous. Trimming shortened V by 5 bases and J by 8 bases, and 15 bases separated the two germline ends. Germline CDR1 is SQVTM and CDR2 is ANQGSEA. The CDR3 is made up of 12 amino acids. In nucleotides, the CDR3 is TGCAGCGTTCAGGAGGGCAGAGAGGGCTACACCTTC. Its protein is CSVQEGREGYTF. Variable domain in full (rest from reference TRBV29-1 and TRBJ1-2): SAVISQKPSRDICQRGTSLTIQCQVDSQVTMMFWYRQQPGQSLTLIATANQGSEATYESGFVIDKFPISRPNLTFSTLTVSNMSPEDSSIYLCSVQEGREGYTFGSGTRLTVV.

In nucleotides, the CDR3 is TGTGCCAGCAGCCCTCCGGGACAGAGACACTCGAGCACAGATACGCAGTATTTT. This sequence encodes CASSPPGQRHSSTDTQYF. The chain links TRBV6-1 to TRBJ2-3; 7 bases agree with TRBD1. Germline CDR1 and CDR2: MNHNS and SASEGT. Germline trimming cut 6 bases from V and 0 bases from J; bases unmatched to any gene: 15. CDR3 length: 18 amino acids.

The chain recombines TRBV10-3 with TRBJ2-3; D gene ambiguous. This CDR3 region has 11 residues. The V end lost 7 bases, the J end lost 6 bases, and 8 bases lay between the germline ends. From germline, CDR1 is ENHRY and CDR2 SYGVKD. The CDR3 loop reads CAIKTGDTQYF. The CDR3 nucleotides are TGTGCCATCAAAACCGGGGATACGCAGTATTTT.

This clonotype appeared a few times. CDR3 sequence (DNA): TGCGCCAGCAGCCAGGAACGGGGACCTAATAGCAATCAGCCCCAGCATTTT. Its translation is CASSQERGPNSNQPQHF. The chain recombines TRBV4-1 with TRBJ1-5; D is perhaps TRBD1 (5 bases). The CDR3 consists of 17 residues. The V end was cut by 3 bases, the J end by 0 bases, with 15 bases between. Germline V gene data show CDR1 as MGHRA and CDR2 as YSYEKL.

The DNA for the CDR3 is TGCAGTGCATATCATCCGGGAGACCAAGAGACCCAGTACTTC. This translates into CSAYHPGDQETQYF. This chain links TRBV20-1 with TRBJ2-5; D may be TRBD2 (6 bases). V lost 6 bases and J lost 0, with 14 bases in between. This CDR3 has 14 residues. Per the germline V gene, CDR1 is DFQATT and CDR2 is SNEGSKA (reference sequence).

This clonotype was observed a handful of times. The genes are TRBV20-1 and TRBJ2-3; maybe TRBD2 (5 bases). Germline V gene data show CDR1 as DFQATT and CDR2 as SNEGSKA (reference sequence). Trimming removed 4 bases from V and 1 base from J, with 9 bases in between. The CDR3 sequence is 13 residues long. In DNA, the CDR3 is TGCAGTGCTACCCATAGCGGCACAGATACGCAGTATTTT. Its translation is CSATHSGTDTQYF.

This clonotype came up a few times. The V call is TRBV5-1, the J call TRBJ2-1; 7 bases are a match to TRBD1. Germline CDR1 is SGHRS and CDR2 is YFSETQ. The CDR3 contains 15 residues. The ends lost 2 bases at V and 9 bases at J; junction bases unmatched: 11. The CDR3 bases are TGCGCCAGCAGCTTCGACAGGGCTGAGATGGGTGAGCAGTTCTTC. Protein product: CASSFDRAEMGEQFF. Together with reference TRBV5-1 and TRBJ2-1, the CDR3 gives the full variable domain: KAGVTQTPRYLIKTRGQQVTLSCSPISGHRSVSWYQQTPGQGLQFLFEYFSETQRNKGNFPGRFSGRQFSNSRSEMNVSTLELGDSALYLCASSFDRAEMGEQFFGPGTRLTVL.

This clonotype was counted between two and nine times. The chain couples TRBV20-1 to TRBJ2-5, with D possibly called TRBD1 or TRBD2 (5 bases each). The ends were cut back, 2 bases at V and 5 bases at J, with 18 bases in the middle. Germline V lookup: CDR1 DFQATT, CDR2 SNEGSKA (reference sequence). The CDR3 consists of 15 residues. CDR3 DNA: TGCAGTGCTAGATCGGACAAACGAGGGGTGGAGACCCAGTACTTC. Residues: CSARSDKRGVETQYF.

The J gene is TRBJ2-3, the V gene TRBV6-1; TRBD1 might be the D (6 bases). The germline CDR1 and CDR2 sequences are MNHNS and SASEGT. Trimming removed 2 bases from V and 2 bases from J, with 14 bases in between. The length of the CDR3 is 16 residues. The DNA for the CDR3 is TGTGCCAGCAGTGAAAGAGGTGGGGGCCCCACAGATACGCAGTATTTT. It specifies CASSERGGGPTDTQYF.

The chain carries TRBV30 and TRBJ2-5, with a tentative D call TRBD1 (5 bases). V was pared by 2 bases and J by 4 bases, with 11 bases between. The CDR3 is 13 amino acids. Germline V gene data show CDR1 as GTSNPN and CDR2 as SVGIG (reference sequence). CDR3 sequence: CAWSPDRLETQYF. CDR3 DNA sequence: TGTGCCTGGAGTCCCGACAGATTAGAGACCCAGTACTTC.

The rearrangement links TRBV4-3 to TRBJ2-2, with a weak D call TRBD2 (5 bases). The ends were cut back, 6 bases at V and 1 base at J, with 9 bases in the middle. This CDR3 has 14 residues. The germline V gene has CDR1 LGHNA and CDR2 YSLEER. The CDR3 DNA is TGCGCCAGCAGGACGGACTGGAACACCGGGGAGCTGTTTTTT. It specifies CASRTDWNTGELFF.

CDR3 amino acids: CASSLEGAGGGMNTEAFF. CDR3 DNA sequence: TGTGCCAGCAGCTTGGAGGGGGCCGGGGGTGGAATGAACACTGAAGCTTTCTTT. J is TRBJ1-1 and V is TRBV5-6; 7 positions match TRBD1. Germline V gene sequence: CDR1 SGHDT, CDR2 YYEEEE. CDR3 size: 18 residues. The V gene end was trimmed by 0 bases and the J gene end by 0 bases; junction bases not matched to a gene: 11.

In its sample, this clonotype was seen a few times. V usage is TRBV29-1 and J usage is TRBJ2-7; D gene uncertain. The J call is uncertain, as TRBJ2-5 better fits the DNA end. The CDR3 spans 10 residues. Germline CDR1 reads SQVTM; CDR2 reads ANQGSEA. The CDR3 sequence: CSVGCETQYF. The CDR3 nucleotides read TGCAGCGTTGGATGCGAGACCCAGTACTTC.

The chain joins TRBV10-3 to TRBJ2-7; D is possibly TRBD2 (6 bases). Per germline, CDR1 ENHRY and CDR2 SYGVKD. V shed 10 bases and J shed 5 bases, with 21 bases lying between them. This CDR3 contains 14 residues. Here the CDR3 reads CATQLAREDDEQYF. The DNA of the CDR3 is TGTGCCACCCAACTTGCCAGGGAGGACGACGAGCAGTACTTC.

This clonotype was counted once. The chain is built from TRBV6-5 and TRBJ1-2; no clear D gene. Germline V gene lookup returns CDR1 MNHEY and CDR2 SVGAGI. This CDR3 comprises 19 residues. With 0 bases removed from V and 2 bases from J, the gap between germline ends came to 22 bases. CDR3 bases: TGTGCCAGCAGTTACTCGATTCGGGCGGCACAAATTGCAAACTATGGCTACACCTTC. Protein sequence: CASSYSIRAAQIANYGYTF.

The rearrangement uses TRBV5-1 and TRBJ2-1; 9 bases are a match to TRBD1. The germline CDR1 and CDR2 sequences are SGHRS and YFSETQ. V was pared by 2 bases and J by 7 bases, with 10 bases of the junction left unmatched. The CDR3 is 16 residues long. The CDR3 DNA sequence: TGCGCCAGCAGCTTACACTCCGGGACAGGGAGGAATGAGCAGTTCTTC. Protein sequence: CASSLHSGTGRNEQFF.

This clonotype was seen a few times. CDR3 DNA: TGTGCCAGCAGCCAAGAAAAGTTTGTATACAATGAGCAGTTCTTC. Translation gives CASSQEKFVYNEQFF. V and J are TRBV14 and TRBJ2-1; D gene unclear. The V gene's germline CDR1 is SGHDN and CDR2 FVKESK. V was trimmed by 0 bases and J by 4 bases, leaving 10 bases between them. The CDR3 has 15 amino acids.

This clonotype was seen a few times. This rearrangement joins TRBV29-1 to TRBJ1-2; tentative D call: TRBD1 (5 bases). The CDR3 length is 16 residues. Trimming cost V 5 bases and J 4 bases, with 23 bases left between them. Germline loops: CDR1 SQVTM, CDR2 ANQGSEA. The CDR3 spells CSVLVDDSLLSYGYTF. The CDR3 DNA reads TGCAGCGTTCTGGTTGACGACAGCTTGCTTTCCTATGGCTACACCTTC.

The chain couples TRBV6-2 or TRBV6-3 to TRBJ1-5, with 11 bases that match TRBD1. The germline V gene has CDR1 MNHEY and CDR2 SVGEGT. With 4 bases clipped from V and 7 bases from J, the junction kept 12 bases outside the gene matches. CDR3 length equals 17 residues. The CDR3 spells CASSFPGQGAAGQPQHF. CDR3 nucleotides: TGTGCCAGCAGTTTCCCCGGACAGGGGGCAGCGGGGCAGCCCCAGCATTTT.

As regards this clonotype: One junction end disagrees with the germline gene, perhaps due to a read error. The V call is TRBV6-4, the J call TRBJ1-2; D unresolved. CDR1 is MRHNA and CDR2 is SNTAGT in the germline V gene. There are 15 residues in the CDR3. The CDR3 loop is CASGDVRPGSYGYTF. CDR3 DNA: TGTGCCAGCGGTGACGTGAGGCCTGGGTCCTATGGCTACACCTTC.

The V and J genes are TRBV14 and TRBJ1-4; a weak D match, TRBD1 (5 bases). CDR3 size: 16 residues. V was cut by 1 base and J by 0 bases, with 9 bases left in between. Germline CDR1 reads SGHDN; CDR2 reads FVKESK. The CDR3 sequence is CASSQVTGSTNEKLFF. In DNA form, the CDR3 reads TGTGCCAGCAGCCAAGTCACAGGATCAACTAATGAAAAACTGTTTTTT.

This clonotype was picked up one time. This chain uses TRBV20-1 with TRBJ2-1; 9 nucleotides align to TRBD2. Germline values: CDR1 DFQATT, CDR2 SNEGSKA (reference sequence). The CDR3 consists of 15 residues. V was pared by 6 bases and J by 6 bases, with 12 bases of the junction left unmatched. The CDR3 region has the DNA TGCAGTGCCCTGGCCCCAACTAGCGGGTCCAATGAGCAGTTCTTC. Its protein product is CSALAPTSGSNEQFF.

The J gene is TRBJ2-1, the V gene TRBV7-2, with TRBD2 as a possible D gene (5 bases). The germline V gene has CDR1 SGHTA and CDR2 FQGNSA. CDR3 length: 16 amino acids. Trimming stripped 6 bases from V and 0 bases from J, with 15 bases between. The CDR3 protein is CASSHQRRSSYNEQFF. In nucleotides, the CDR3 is TGTGCCAGCAGTCACCAGCGGAGGAGCTCCTACAATGAGCAGTTCTTC.

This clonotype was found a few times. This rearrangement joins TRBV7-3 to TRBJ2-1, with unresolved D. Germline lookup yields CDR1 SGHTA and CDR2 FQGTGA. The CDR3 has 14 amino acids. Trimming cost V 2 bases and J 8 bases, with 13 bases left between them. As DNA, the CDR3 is TGTGCCAGCAGCTTATGGTCTATCGGCGATGAGCAGTTCTTC. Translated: CASSLWSIGDEQFF.

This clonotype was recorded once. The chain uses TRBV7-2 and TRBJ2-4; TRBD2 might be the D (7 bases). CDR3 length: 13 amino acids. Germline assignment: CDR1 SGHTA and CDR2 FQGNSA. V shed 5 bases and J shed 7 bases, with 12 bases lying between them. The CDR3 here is CASSPKGGNIQYF. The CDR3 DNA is TGTGCCAGCAGCCCCAAGGGGGGGAACATTCAGTACTTC.

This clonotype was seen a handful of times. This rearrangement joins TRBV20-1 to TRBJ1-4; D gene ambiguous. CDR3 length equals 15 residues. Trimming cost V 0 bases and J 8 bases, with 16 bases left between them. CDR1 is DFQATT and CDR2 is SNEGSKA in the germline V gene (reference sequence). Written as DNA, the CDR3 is TGCAGTGCTAGAGAAGGCGGGGTGGTTAGCGAAAAACTGTTTTTT. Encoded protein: CSAREGGVVSEKLFF.

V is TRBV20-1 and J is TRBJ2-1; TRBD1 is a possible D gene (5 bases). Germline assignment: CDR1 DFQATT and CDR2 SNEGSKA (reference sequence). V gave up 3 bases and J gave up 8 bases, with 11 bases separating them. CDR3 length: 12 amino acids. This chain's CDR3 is CSARGPKYEQFF. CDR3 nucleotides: TGCAGTGCTAGGGGGCCTAAGTATGAGCAGTTCTTC.

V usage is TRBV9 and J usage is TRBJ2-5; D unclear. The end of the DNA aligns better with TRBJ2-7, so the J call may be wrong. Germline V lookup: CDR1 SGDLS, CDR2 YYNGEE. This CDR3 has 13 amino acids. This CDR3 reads CASSVSPRDEQYF. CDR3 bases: TGTGCCAGCAGCGTCTCCCCCCGGGACGAGCAGTACTTC.

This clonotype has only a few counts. CDR3 DNA sequence: TGCAGCGTTGATTACGGGACCCAAGAGACCCAGTACTTC. Its protein is CSVDYGTQETQYF. V and J are TRBV29-1 and TRBJ2-5; D tentatively reads TRBD1 or TRBD2 (5 bases each). CDR1 SQVTM and CDR2 ANQGSEA come from the germline V gene. CDR3 size: 13 residues. Trimming stripped 3 bases from V and 1 base from J, with 9 bases between.

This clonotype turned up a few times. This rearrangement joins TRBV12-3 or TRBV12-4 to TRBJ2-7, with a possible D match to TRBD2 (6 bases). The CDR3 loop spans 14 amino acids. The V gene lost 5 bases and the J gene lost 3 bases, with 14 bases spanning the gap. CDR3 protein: CASSLGGTVYEQYF. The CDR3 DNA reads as TGTGCCAGCAGTCTGGGCGGGACCGTCTACGAGCAGTACTTC.